Listed below are T cell receptor beta chains from one sample, sequenced in a study of shared clonotypes between healthy human individuals. Clones were sequenced by immunoSEQ multiplex PCR, and TCRdb holds only the in-frame ones, with some missing. The sample includes 2.3 million or so clones, 93% of them seen just once. Sequenced sample: naive CD4+ T cells from PBMCs. These receptors originate from a man between 18 and 29 years old in good health. Some clones in this sample may be carry-over from other donors' samples. The CDR3 runs from the conserved cysteine through the conserved F or W. A D gene is named only where the DNA matches it firmly. Only some rows state a clone size, as once, few, many or a class for expanded clones.

clone_size	v_call	d_call	cdr3_length	j_call	cdr3_nt	cdr3_aa
-	TRBV19	TRBD2	15	TRBJ2-2	TGTGCCAGTAGTGTAGCTAGCGGGAAGTCCGGGGAGCTGTTTTTT	CASSVASGKSGELFF
-	TRBV28	TRBD1	14	TRBJ2-5	TGTGCCAGCAGTCCGACAGGGTTACAAGAGACCCAGTACTTC	CASSPTGLQETQYF
-	TRBV2	TRBD1	15	TRBJ1-2	TGTGCCAGCAGTGAGGGGGAGACAGGGTTGAATGGCTACACCTTC	CASSEGETGLNGYTF
few	TRBV6-4	-	13	TRBJ1-5	TGTGCCAGCAGTGAGGGATTTGGTCAGCCCCAGCATTTT	CASSEGFGQPQHF
-	TRBV5-4	TRBD2	16	TRBJ2-5	TGTGCCAGCAGCCCGGGACTAGAAACCAATCAAGAGACCCAGTACTTC	CASSPGLETNQETQYF
few	TRBV5-1	TRBD1	14	TRBJ1-1	TGCGCCAGCAGCCGGGGACAGGAGCTAACTGAAGCTTTCTTT	CASSRGQELTEAFF
-	TRBV28	-	13	TRBJ2-7	TGTGCCAGCAGTTCCCCAGACTCCTACGAGCAGTACTTC	CASSSPDSYEQYF
-	TRBV7-9	-	14	TRBJ1-2	TGTGCCAGCAGCTTACATGCTGACAACTATGGCTACACCTTC	CASSLHADNYGYTF
-	TRBV5-1	TRBD1	14	TRBJ2-2	TGCGCCACCCAATCAGGGGGTTCGGCCGGGGAGCTGTTTTTT	CATQSGGSAGELFF
-	TRBV9	-	14	TRBJ2-7	TGTGCCAGCAGCGTATCGCCCCTGACCTACGAGCAGTACTTC	CASSVSPLTYEQYF
-	TRBV11-2	-	18	TRBJ1-1	TGTGCCAGCAGCTTAGTTAGTGTGTCACACTTCATGAACACTGAAGCTTTCTTT	CASSLVSVSHFMNTEAFF
once	TRBV15	TRBD2	16	TRBJ2-7	TGTGCCACCAGCAGAGGGGGGACTAGCGGGGTTTACGAGCAGTACTTC	CATSRGGTSGVYEQYF